These 19 T cell receptor beta chains originate from one sample sequenced in a study of T-cell memory formation after mild COVID-19. TCRdb reanalysed the 5' RACE reads using MiXCR and keeps one entry per CDR3 protein. Altogether fewer than 200,000 distinct CDR3 sequences are present, over 20% being singletons, with the ten largest covering more than 20%. Sequencing was carried out using PBMCs or a T cell subset sorted from them (not recorded which). These receptors originate from an adult woman who had mild COVID-19 (a few samples of this study predate the infection). Cell type and time point are not known.

The chain recombines TRBV21-1 with TRBJ2-7; TRBD2 is the table's D call and was not checked against the DNA. TRBV21-1 is labeled a pseudogene. The CDR3 extends over 16 amino acids. The CDR3 sequence: CASSSKVGLATYEQYF. CDR3 nucleotide sequence: TGTGCCAGCAGCTCAAAAGTCGGACTAGCTACCTACGAGCAGTACTTC.

This clonotype came up a few times. This rearrangement joins TRBV21-1 to TRBJ1-1; the D call in the table, TRBD1, was not verified against the DNA. TRBV21-1 is a known pseudogene. The CDR3 loop spans 14 amino acids. The CDR3 sequence is CASTQARENTEAFF. The CDR3 DNA is TGTGCCAGCACCCAGGCCCGGGAGAACACTGAAGCTTTCTTT.

The rearrangement joins TRBV7-8 to TRBJ2-7, with D maybe TRBD1 (6 bases). CDR3 length: 14 residues. The V and J ends lost 4 bases and 5 bases respectively, with 15 bases between them. Germline V lookup: CDR1 SGHVS, CDR2 FQNEAQ. CDR3 DNA: TGTGCCAGCAGCTCCCCCCAGGGGCGGGACGAGCAGTACTTC. Residues: CASSSPQGRDEQYF.

This clonotype has a single count. The chain employs TRBV12-3 or TRBV12-4 and TRBJ2-2; D might be TRBD1 (6 bases). The CDR3 extends over 16 amino acids. The V end was cut by 2 bases, the J end by 4 bases, with 14 bases between. CDR3 DNA: TGTGCCAGCAGTTTACTGCAGGGGCGCGCCACCGGGGAGCTGTTTTTT. Translating it yields CASSLLQGRATGELFF.

Here the CDR3 reads CASSLGPGGALVYNEQFF. CDR3 DNA: TGTGCCAGCAGTCTCGGCCCGGGGGGGGCTCTCGTGTACAATGAGCAGTTCTTC. The V gene is TRBV6-5, the J gene TRBJ2-1; TRBD2 agrees at 8 bases. Losses at the gene ends were 5 bases for V and 4 bases for J; bases not matched to a gene: 16. Per the germline V gene, CDR1 is MNHEY and CDR2 is SVGAGI. The CDR3 totals 18 residues.

This clonotype was observed a few times. This chain connects TRBV7-9 to TRBJ2-7; D could derive from TRBD1 or TRBD2 (5 bases each). Per germline, CDR1 SEHNR and CDR2 FQNEAQ (reference sequence). Deletions cut 2 bases from V and 7 bases from J, with 21 bases between. This CDR3 is 16 amino acids long. As DNA, the CDR3 is TGTGCCAGCAGCTTAATGGCCGGGGCCCGGACAAGGGAGCAGTACTTC. Its translation: CASSLMAGARTREQYF. The full variable domain, completed using reference TRBV7-9 and TRBJ2-7, is DTGVSQNPRHKITKRGQNVTFRCDPISEHNRLYWYRQTLGQGPEFLTYFQNEAQLEKSRLLSDRFSAERPKGSFSTLEIQRTEQGDSAMYLCASSLMAGARTREQYFGPGTRLTVT.

The chain couples TRBV19 to TRBJ1-2; possible D gene TRBD1, 6 bases. The CDR3 is made up of 12 amino acids. Trimming took 5 bases from V and 8 from J, leaving 12 bases between them. The germline gives CDR1 LNHDA, CDR2 SQIVND (reference sequence). The CDR3 is CASSLTGFGYTF. The CDR3 DNA follows: TGTGCCAGTAGTCTTACAGGGTTCGGCTACACCTTC.

This clonotype has a handful of counts. The CDR3 bases are TGTGCCATCAGTGAGTCTGGGGAGCCCTCCGGAAACACCATATATTTT. This sequence encodes CAISESGEPSGNTIYF. The chain combines TRBV10-3 with TRBJ1-3; no clear D gene. Per germline, CDR1 ENHRY and CDR2 SYGVKD. Trimming took off 0 bases at V and 4 bases at J, with 13 bases between the two ends. The CDR3 has 16 amino acids.

The chain couples TRBV15 to TRBJ2-1, with 7 bases lining up with TRBD2. The junction had 9 bases not matched to a gene; V was cut back by 0 bases and J by 4 bases. The germline gives CDR1 LNHNV, CDR2 YYDKDF (reference sequence). The CDR3 is 17 amino acids. For the CDR3, the DNA is TGTGCCACCAGCAGAGATCTCCTGGCTAGCGGTTACAATGAGCAGTTCTTC. Protein sequence: CATSRDLLASGYNEQFF.

This clonotype came up a few times. The V call is TRBV4-3, the J call TRBJ2-2, with D perhaps matching TRBD1 (5 bases). This CDR3 is 16 amino acids long. Germline V CDR1 and CDR2: LGHNA, YSLEER. V was clipped by 1 base and J by 7 bases, with 16 bases between them. CDR3 sequence reads: CASSQASAGLDGELFF. CDR3 nucleotides: TGCGCCAGCAGCCAAGCCAGCGCAGGGTTGGACGGGGAGCTGTTTTTT.

This clonotype came up a few times. The V gene is TRBV11-2, the J gene TRBJ1-2; D is undetermined. The CDR3 consists of 15 residues. Looked up from germline, CDR1 is SGHAT and CDR2 is FQNNGV. Trimming cost V 6 bases and J 5 bases, with 19 bases left between them. The CDR3 DNA reads as TGTGCCAGCAGTTCCTCGGTGGCCATAATGTATGGCTACACCTTC. Its translation: CASSSSVAIMYGYTF. The entire variable domain, with the rest obtained from reference TRBV11-2 and TRBJ1-2, is as follows: EAGVAQSPRYKIIEKRQSVAFWCNPISGHATLYWYQQILGQGPKLLIQFQNNGVVDDSQLPKDRFSAERLKGVDSTLKIQPAKLEDSAVYLCASSSSVAIMYGYTFGSGTRLTVV.

This chain connects TRBV6-2 or TRBV6-3 to TRBJ2-7; TRBD2 agrees at 10 bases. Germline trimming cut 0 bases from V and 5 bases from J; bases unmatched to any gene: 4. Germline CDR1 MNHEY, CDR2 SVGEGT. The CDR3 has 15 residues. The CDR3 protein is CASSYSASGSHEQYF. The DNA of the CDR3 is TGTGCCAGCAGTTACTCGGCTAGCGGGAGTCACGAGCAGTACTTC.

The genes are TRBV19 and TRBJ2-5; possibly TRBD1 or TRBD2 for D (5 bases each). The CDR3 spans 15 residues. From germline, CDR1 is LNHDA and CDR2 SQIVND (reference sequence). V was trimmed by 5 bases and J by 5 bases, leaving 18 bases between them. The CDR3, as DNA: TGTGCCAGTAGTCCCGGGGACGGAGATGTGGAGACCCAGTACTTC. Translating gives CASSPGDGDVETQYF.

The chain has TRBV19 and TRBJ2-7; 10 nucleotides align to TRBD1. This CDR3 has 14 residues. Per the germline V gene, CDR1 is LNHDA and CDR2 is SQIVND (reference sequence). J gave up 6 bases and V 9 bases, and 11 bases lay outside the gene matches. Here the CDR3 DNA reads TGTGCCAGCGATGCCGGGACAGGGGTCCCCGAGCAGTACTTC. Amino acids: CASDAGTGVPEQYF.

This clonotype was picked up a small number of times. The CDR3 DNA is TGTGCCAGCAGCTTAGATGGCAGGGGCACCTACAATGAGCAGTTCTTC. As protein: CASSLDGRGTYNEQFF. The rearrangement joins TRBV7-6 to TRBJ2-1; D might be TRBD1 (6 bases). Germline CDR1 and CDR2: SGHVS and FNYEAQ. The CDR3 runs to 16 residues. The germline V and J ends were trimmed by 1 base and 2 bases, with 12 bases remaining between them.

The chain is built from TRBV15 and TRBJ1-4; D not resolved. Trimming removed 0 bases at V and 5 bases at J, with 10 bases between. CDR1 LNHNV and CDR2 YYDKDF come from the germline V gene (reference sequence). CDR3 length: 15 residues. CDR3 sequence reads: CATSRDRAGNEKLFF. The CDR3, as DNA: TGTGCCACCAGCAGAGATAGGGCGGGGAATGAAAAACTGTTTTTT.

This chain joins TRBV20-1 and TRBJ2-7; D gene unclear. The CDR3 covers 14 residues. Germline V lookup: CDR1 DFQATT, CDR2 SNEGSKA (reference sequence). Trimming took 3 bases from V and 3 from J, leaving 15 bases between them. Here the CDR3 DNA reads TGCAGTGCTAGGCCCCTCGGAGAAATCTACGAGCAGTACTTC. As protein: CSARPLGEIYEQYF.

The V and J genes are TRBV24-1 and TRBJ1-2; 9 positions agree with TRBD1. V lost 5 bases, J lost 4 bases, and 7 bases stayed unmatched. CDR1 KGHDR and CDR2 SFDVKD come from the germline V gene. CDR3 size: 15 residues. CDR3 loop: CATSGGTGSTYGYTF. CDR3 in DNA: TGTGCCACCAGTGGAGGGACAGGGTCAACCTATGGCTACACCTTC.

In its sample, this clonotype was seen a few times. This rearrangement joins TRBV6-5 to TRBJ1-1, with TRBD1 matching over 7 bases. The V segment lost 7 bases and the J segment 4 bases; nucleotides outside the gene matches: 9. The CDR3 length is 14 residues. Germline V lookup: CDR1 MNHEY, CDR2 SVGAGI. Here the CDR3 reads CASNPGGFSTEAFF. CDR3 bases: TGTGCCAGCAACCCAGGGGGGTTTAGCACTGAAGCTTTCTTT.